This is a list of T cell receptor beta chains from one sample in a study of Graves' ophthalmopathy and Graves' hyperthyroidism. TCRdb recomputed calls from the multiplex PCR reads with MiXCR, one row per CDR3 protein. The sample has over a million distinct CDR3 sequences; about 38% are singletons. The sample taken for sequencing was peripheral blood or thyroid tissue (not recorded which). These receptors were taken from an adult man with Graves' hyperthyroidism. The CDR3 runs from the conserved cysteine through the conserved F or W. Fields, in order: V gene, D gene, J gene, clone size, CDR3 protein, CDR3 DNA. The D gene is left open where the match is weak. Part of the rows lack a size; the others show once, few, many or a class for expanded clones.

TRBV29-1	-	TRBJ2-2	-	CSDGGHTGELFF	TGCAGTGACGGGGGCCACACCGGGGAGCTGTTTTTT
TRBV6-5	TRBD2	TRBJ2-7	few	CASRNLAGSTYEQYF	TGTGCCAGCAGAAATTTAGCGGGTTCGACCTACGAGCAGTACTTC
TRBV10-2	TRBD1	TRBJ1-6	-	CASSDDRGLSNSPLHF	TGTGCCAGCAGTGACGACAGGGGGCTATCCAATTCACCCCTCCACTTT
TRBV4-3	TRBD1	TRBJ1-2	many	CASSRGDSPNYGYTF	TGCGCCAGCAGCCGTGGGGACAGCCCTAACTATGGCTACACCTTC
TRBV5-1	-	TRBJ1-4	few	CASSLGQGKNEKLFF	TGCGCCAGCAGCTTGGGGCAGGGCAAAAATGAAAAACTGTTTTTT
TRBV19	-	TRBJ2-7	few	CASSDLVFSNEDEQYF	TGTGCCAGTAGTGACCTAGTTTTTAGTAATGAGGACGAGCAGTACTTC
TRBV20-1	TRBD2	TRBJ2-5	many	CSAWTSGYQETQYF	TGCAGTGCGTGGACTAGCGGATACCAAGAGACCCAGTACTTC
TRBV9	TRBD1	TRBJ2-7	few	CASSSRPDRPTYEQYF	TGTGCCAGCAGCTCACGCCCGGACAGGCCGACCTACGAGCAGTACTTC
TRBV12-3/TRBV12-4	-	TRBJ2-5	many	CASSRGGRETQYF	TGTGCCAGCAGCAGGGGCGGGAGAGAGACCCAGTACTTC
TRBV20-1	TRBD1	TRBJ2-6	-	CSARDFGTGTYVLTF	TGCAGTGCTAGAGATTTCGGGACAGGCACCTACGTCCTGACTTTC
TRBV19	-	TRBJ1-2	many	CASSDPTQRWNYGYTF	TGTGCCAGTAGTGACCCGACACAAAGGTGGAACTATGGCTACACCTTC
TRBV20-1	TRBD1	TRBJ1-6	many	CSASPGQDNSPLHF	TGCAGTGCTAGTCCGGGACAGGATAATTCACCCCTCCACTTT
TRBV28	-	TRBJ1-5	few	CASSFEGWQPQHF	TGTGCCAGCAGTTTTGAGGGATGGCAGCCCCAGCATTTT
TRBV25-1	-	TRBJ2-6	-	CASSPGVLGANVLTF	TGTGCCAGCAGCCCAGGGGTTCTTGGGGCCAACGTCCTGACTTTC
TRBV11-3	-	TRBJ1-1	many	CASSLMRNTEAFF	TGTGCCAGCAGCTTGATGAGGAACACTGAAGCTTTCTTT
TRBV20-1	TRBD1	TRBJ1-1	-	CSARDLVGGEGADTEAFF	TGCAGTGCTAGAGATCTGGTAGGGGGGGAGGGGGCTGACACTGAAGCTTTCTTT
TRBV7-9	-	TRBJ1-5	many	CASTRQGNQPQHF	TGTGCCAGCACGAGGCAGGGCAATCAGCCCCAGCATTTT
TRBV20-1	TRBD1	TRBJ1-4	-	CSARGRDSGNEKLFF	TGCAGTGCTAGAGGCCGGGACAGTGGAAATGAAAAACTGTTTTTT
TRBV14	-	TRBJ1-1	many	CASSQWGNTEAFF	TGTGCCAGCAGCCAATGGGGGAACACTGAAGCTTTCTTT
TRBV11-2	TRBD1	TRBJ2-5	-	CASTLWGQKETQYF	TGTGCCAGCACCCTGTGGGGACAGAAAGAGACCCAGTACTTC
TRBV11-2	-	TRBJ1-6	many	CASSPDWGRYRASPLHF	TGTGCCAGCAGCCCCGACTGGGGAAGGTATAGAGCGTCACCCCTCCACTTT
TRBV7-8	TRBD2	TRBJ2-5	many	CASSTRDYQETQYF	TGTGCCAGCAGCACCCGGGACTATCAAGAGACCCAGTACTTC
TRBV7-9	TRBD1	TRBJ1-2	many	CASSPGTGWGYGYTF	TGTGCCAGCAGCCCAGGGACAGGGTGGGGATATGGCTACACCTTC
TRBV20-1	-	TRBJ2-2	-	CSAREDGRIFTGELFF	TGCAGTGCTAGAGAAGACGGTCGAATTTTTACCGGGGAGCTGTTTTTT
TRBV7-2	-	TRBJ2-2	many	CASSLEASSTGELFF	TGTGCCAGCAGCTTAGAGGCCAGTTCCACCGGGGAGCTGTTTTTT
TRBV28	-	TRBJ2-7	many	CASSLGFSYEQYF	TGTGCCAGCAGCTTAGGATTCTCCTACGAGCAGTACTTC
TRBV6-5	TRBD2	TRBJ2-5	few	CASSPSGGIQETQYF	TGTGCCAGCAGTCCTAGCGGGGGAATTCAAGAGACCCAGTACTTC
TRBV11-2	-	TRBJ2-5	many	CASSLDGRQETQYF	TGTGCCAGCAGCTTAGACGGGCGACAAGAGACCCAGTACTTC
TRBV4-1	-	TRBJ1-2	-	CASSQVEGLLHGYTF	TGCGCCAGCAGCCAAGTGGAGGGCTTGCTCCATGGCTACACCTTC
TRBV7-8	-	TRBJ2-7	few	CASSLVAWTYEQYF	TGTGCCAGCAGCTTAGTTGCCTGGACCTACGAGCAGTACTTC
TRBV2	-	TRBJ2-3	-	CASGQVDTQYF	TGTGCCAGCGGTCAGGTGGATACGCAGTATTTT
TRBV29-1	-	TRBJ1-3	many	CSVDTEGAGNTIYF	TGCAGCGTTGACACGGAGGGGGCTGGAAACACCATATATTTT
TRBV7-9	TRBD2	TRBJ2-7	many	CASSFGGLAAEQYF	TGTGCCAGCAGCTTCGGCGGACTAGCGGCCGAGCAGTACTTC
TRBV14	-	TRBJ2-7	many	CASSPGWEQYF	TGTGCCAGCAGCCCAGGCTGGGAGCAGTACTTC
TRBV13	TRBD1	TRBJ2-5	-	CASSDGQGIGETQYF	TGTGCCAGCAGTGACGGACAGGGTATCGGAGAGACCCAGTACTTC
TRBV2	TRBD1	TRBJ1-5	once	CASSPQIGQGALGNQPQHF	TGTGCCAGCAGCCCCCAAATCGGACAGGGGGCTTTGGGAAATCAGCCCCAGCATTTT
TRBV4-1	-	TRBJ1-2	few	CASSPTGLWYGYTF	TGCGCCAGCAGCCCAACGGGCCTGTGGTATGGCTACACCTTC
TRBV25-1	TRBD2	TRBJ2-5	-	CASSLDAGGRENQYF	TGTGCCAGCAGCTTAGATGCGGGAGGGAGAGAGAACCAGTACTTC
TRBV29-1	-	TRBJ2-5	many	CSVEAILAGTGKETQYF	TGCAGCGTTGAAGCTATTTTGGCAGGGACCGGCAAAGAGACCCAGTACTTC
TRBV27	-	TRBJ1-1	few	CASSLWSGTNTEAFF	TGTGCCAGCAGTTTATGGTCCGGGACGAACACTGAAGCTTTCTTT
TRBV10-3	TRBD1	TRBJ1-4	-	CATFNQGDLNEKLFF	TGTGCCACCTTCAACCAGGGGGACCTAAATGAAAAACTGTTTTTT
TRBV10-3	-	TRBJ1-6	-	CAISGAGTPLHF	TGTGCCATCAGTGGGGCCGGGACACCCCTCCACTTT
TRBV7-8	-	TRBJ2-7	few	CASSDRAGQGPYEQYF	TGTGCCAGCAGCGATCGTGCGGGGCAGGGACCCTACGAGCAGTACTTC
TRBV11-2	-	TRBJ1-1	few	CASSNYHITGNTEAFF	TGTGCCAGCAGCAACTACCACATTACAGGGAACACTGAAGCTTTCTTT